Listed below are T cell receptor beta chains from one sample, sequenced in a study of early stage breast cancer tumors. Sequencing was performed with immunoSEQ multiplex PCR; in TCRdb, only in-frame clones are kept and a portion is missing. Of roughly 53,000 clones in the sample, around nine tenths were seen once. Input material: blood. The receptors stem from a person aged 65 to 85 with breast cancer. The CDR3 runs from the conserved cysteine through the conserved F or W. D genes are given only for firm matches. Size is omitted from some rows. Given values are once, few, many or a class for expanded clones.

V gene	D gene	clone size	J gene	CDR3 DNA	CDR3 protein
TRBV19	TRBD1	NA	TRBJ1-1	TGTGCCAGTAGTATTGGCAGGGGGCAGGTGAACACTGAAGCTTTCTTT	CASSIGRGQVNTEAFF
TRBV9	TRBD2	once	TRBJ2-1	TGTGCCAGCAGCGCTAGGGTGGGGCTAGCGGGGGGTTACAATGAGCAGTTCTTC	CASSARVGLAGGYNEQFF
TRBV9	TRBD1	NA	TRBJ1-6	TGTGCCAGCAGCGTAGCGGCAGGGGGTTCGGATTCACCCCTCCACTTT	CASSVAAGGSDSPLHF
TRBV6-5	NA	NA	TRBJ1-1	TGTGCCAGCAGAAGAAGACAGAACACTGAAGCTTTCTTT	CASRRRQNTEAFF
TRBV5-1	TRBD1	NA	TRBJ1-6	TGCGCCAGCAGCTTGCGACCTGACAGGGTCAATAATTCACCCCTCCACTTT	CASSLRPDRVNNSPLHF
TRBV9	TRBD2	once	TRBJ2-2	TGTGCCAGCAGCGCTAGCGGGGCGAACACCGGGGAGCTGTTTTTT	CASSASGANTGELFF
TRBV6-6	NA	NA	TRBJ1-5	TGTGCCAGTACCCCCGGACTCCCACTCCCCCAGCATTTT	CASTPGLPLPQHF
TRBV19	TRBD1	NA	TRBJ1-6	TGTGCCAGTACCCCCCCAGGGGGGAGGAATTCACCCCTCCACTTT	CASTPPGGRNSPLHF
TRBV19	TRBD1	NA	TRBJ1-5	TGTGCCAGTAGTACGGGACAGGGGTTCAATCAGCCCCAGCATTTT	CASSTGQGFNQPQHF
TRBV28	TRBD2	NA	TRBJ2-7	TGTGCCAGCACGATGTGGCGGGAGAATGAGCAGTACTTC	CASTMWRENEQYF
TRBV28	NA	NA	TRBJ2-1	TGTGCCAGCAGTTTATCGTCTTACAATGAGCAGTTCTTC	CASSLSSYNEQFF
TRBV29-1	TRBD2	once	TRBJ2-7	TGCAGCGTGGGAGGGCCGCCTAACGAGCAGTACTTC	CSVGGPPNEQYF
TRBV6-5	NA	NA	TRBJ2-3	TGTGCCACCCAGGGCAAGGGTCCCACAGATACGCAGTATTTT	CATQGKGPTDTQYF
TRBV7-8	NA	NA	TRBJ1-2	TGTGCCAGCAGCTCCAGTTTCGTGGGAGGTGAGACCTTC	CASSSSFVGGETF
TRBV28	TRBD1	NA	TRBJ1-1	TGTGCCAGCACCTCGGGACAGGGAAACACTGAAGCTTTCTTT	CASTSGQGNTEAFF